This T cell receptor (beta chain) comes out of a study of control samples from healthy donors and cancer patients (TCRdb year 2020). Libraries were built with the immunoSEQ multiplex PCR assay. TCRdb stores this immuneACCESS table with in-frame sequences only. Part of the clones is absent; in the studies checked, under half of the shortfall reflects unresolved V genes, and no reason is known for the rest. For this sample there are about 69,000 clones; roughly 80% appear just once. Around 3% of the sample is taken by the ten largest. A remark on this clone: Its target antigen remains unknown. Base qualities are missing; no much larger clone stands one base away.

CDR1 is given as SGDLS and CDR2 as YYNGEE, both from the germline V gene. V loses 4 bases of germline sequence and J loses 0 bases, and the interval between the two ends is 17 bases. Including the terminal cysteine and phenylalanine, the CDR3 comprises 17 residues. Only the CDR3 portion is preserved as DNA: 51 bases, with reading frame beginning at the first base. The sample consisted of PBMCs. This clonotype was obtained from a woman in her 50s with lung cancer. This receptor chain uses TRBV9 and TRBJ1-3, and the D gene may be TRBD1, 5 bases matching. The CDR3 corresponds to CASSPLAGLISGNTIYF. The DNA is TGTGCCAGCAGCCCTCTGGCAGGGCTCATCTCTGGAAACACCATATATTTT.